Below, one T cell receptor (beta chain) is given with its context. This entry comes from a study of blood T cell repertoires in COVID-19. The germline V gene encodes CDR1 MDHEN and CDR2 SYDVKM. This CDR3 contains 15 residues. V shed 5 bases, J shed 7 bases, and the junction held 11 bases outside the gene matches. Original processing notes: By means of reference gene primer amplification, nucleated cell counts were estimated. The data were produced by immunoSEQ multiplex PCR, yet TCRdb's version contains in-frame clones alone and is incomplete. V, J and clone size derive from that table, while D and trimming were established from the DNA sequence. Seen here are some 290,000 clones, 83% observed once, and the top ten hold about 4.5%.

The sequencing sample was made of peripheral blood. The rearrangement joins TRBV28 to TRBJ2-7; TRBD1 matches 10 bases. The sequence was obtained from a man between 60 and 75 years old who had recovered from COVID-19. CDR3 coding DNA: TGTGCCAGCAGTCTGGAGACAGGGGGCTATGGGGAGCAGTACTTC. Translation: CASSLETGGYGEQYF.